This is a list of T cell receptor beta chains from one sample in a study of tumor-infiltrating lymphocytes in primary liver carcinoma. TCRdb reprocessed the multiplex PCR reads with MiXCR, giving one entry per CDR3 protein. There are roughly 78,000 distinct CDR3 sequences in the sample; about two thirds occur only once, and approximately 13% lies in the top ten. The source material was liver tumor tissue from sampling region 4. These receptors were collected from a woman aged 55-70 years with primary liver carcinoma and hepatitis B virus infection. Each CDR3 is given with its conserved first and last residue. The D gene is left open where the match is weak. Some rows mark clone size as missing; the rest say once, few, many or name a class of expanded clone.

clone_size	v_call	j_call	d_call	cdr3_nt	cdr3_aa
once	TRBV11-2	TRBJ2-1	TRBD2	TGTGCCAGCAGCTTAGCCGGAGCGGGAGCCCTGCGGTGGTCAGTCGGGCAGTTCTTC	CASSLAGAGALRWSVGQFF
.	TRBV12-3/TRBV12-4	TRBJ2-3	.	TGTGCCTGCAGTTTCCGGGATAGGCAGTATTTT	CACSFRDRQYF
.	TRBV11-2	TRBJ2-1	.	TGTGCCAGCAGCTTAACATCGCCGTCCACGGGGAAGCACTTCTTT	CASSLTSPSTGKHFF
.	TRBV6-1	TRBJ2-2	.	TGTGCCAGCAGTGACGGGAAGGCCTCCGGGGAGCTGTTTTTT	CASSDGKASGELFF
.	TRBV11-2	TRBJ2-7	TRBD2	TGTGCCAGCAGCGGGACTAGCTCCCTCCTCGAGCAGTACTTC	CASSGTSSLLEQYF
.	TRBV6-2/TRBV6-3	TRBJ1-1	TRBD1	TGTGCCAGCAGAAGATTATGGGGACAGCAGAGCACTGAAGCCTTCTTT	CASRRLWGQQSTEAFF
.	TRBV28	TRBJ2-7	.	TGTGCCTGCAGTTTGGGTCTGCGGGGAAGAGACGAGCAGTACTTC	CACSLGLRGRDEQYF
.	TRBV11-3	TRBJ2-1	.	TGTGCCAGCAATAGATCAACCTTTAGGCAGTTCTTC	CASNRSTFRQFF
many	TRBV5-1	TRBJ2-5	TRBD1	TGCGCCAGCAGCACCGGACAGGCGCGGGTGGAGACCCAGTACTTC	CASSTGQARVETQYF
.	TRBV10-3	TRBJ1-1	.	TGTGCCATCAGTGATCCTGGCCGGGCAGGAACTGAAGCTTTCTTT	CAISDPGRAGTEAFF
.	TRBV6-6	TRBJ2-2	.	TGTGCCAGCGGTATCAGACAAAACACCGGGAGGCTGTTTTTT	CASGIRQNTGRLFF
many	TRBV4-1	TRBJ2-2	.	TGCGCCAGCAGCCAAGATCGGAGCAGGGGGGCAGGGGAGCTGTTTTTT	CASSQDRSRGAGELFF
.	TRBV5-5	TRBJ1-1	.	TGTGCAAGCAGCTTTTCTGTACAGACTGAAGCTTTCTTT	CASSFSVQTEAFF
.	TRBV29-1	TRBJ2-5	.	TGCAGCGTCTACGGGTTTGAGACCCAGTACTTC	CSVYGFETQYF
.	TRBV7-9	TRBJ2-1	.	TGTGCCAACAGCTTAGATACTCCTCGTGCGGGGGCTACCCAATGGGATGAGCAGTTCTTC	CANSLDTPRAGATQWDEQFF
.	TRBV11-2	TRBJ2-7	.	TGTGCCAACAGCTTAACTAGCAGGAGCGAGCAGCACTTC	CANSLTSRSEQHF
.	TRBV4-1	TRBJ2-7	.	TGCGCCAGCAGCCAAGGAAGCGTGAGGGCCGGCTACAAGCAGTACTTC	CASSQGSVRAGYKQYF